The 27 T cell receptor beta chains given below trace back to one sample, sequenced in a study of beta chain features in type 1 diabetes. The antigens for these receptors are not known. Findings of the study overall: Within each of all four CD4+ subsets, Type 1 diabetes patients had TCRB CDR3s that were moderately but significantly shorter.

Expressed TCRB transcripts were sequenced because the isolated RNA had all been reverse transcribed beforehand. Measured with immunoSEQ multiplex PCR; TCRdb has only the in-frame clones, and not every one. The sample shows about 150,000 clones, approximately 8.8% of them seen only once. The material sequenced was central memory CD4+ T cells from blood. All receptors come from a woman aged 25-40 years with type 1 diabetes.

This clone was picked up a small number of times. This chain links TRBV28 with TRBJ2-1; 7 nucleotides match TRBD2. V lost 10 bases and J lost 5; bases outside the gene matches: 8. Germline V gene lookup returns CDR1 MDHEN and CDR2 SYDVKM. The CDR3 sequence is 13 residues long. The CDR3 region is CANSGTTNNEQFF. The DNA of the CDR3 is TGTGCCAACTCCGGGACTACCAACAATGAGCAGTTCTTC.

This clone was picked up a small number of times. This chain uses TRBV29-1 with TRBJ1-1, with D maybe TRBD1 (6 bases). This CDR3 region has 15 residues. Trimming shortened V by 4 bases and J by 1 base, and 16 bases separated the two germline ends. Germline V gene lookup returns CDR1 SQVTM and CDR2 ANQGSEA. The CDR3 DNA is TGCAGCGTTGGCCCAGGACAGCGACGGAACACTGAAGCTTTCTTT. It encodes CSVGPGQRRNTEAFF.

This clone was detected a few times. This chain links TRBV2 with TRBJ2-7; 9 bases map to TRBD1. This CDR3 is built from 12 residues. After removal of 8 bases from V and 4 bases from J, the junction contained 3 bases not matched to a gene. Germline assignment: CDR1 SNHLY and CDR2 FYNNEI. The CDR3 sequence is CASGGQGYEQYF. The CDR3 DNA is TGTGCCAGCGGGGGACAGGGTTACGAGCAGTACTTC.

The gene calls are TRBV6-1 and TRBJ1-5, with 11 bases matching TRBD1. The length of the CDR3 is 15 residues. CDR1 and CDR2 from the germline V gene are MNHNS and SASEGT. V shed 5 bases, J shed 2 bases, and the junction held 2 bases outside the gene matches. The CDR3 here is CASSWGQGGNQPQHF. The CDR3 region has the DNA TGTGCCAGCAGTTGGGGACAGGGGGGCAATCAGCCCCAGCATTTT.

The chain combines TRBV30 with TRBJ1-1; the D is unclear. This CDR3 comprises 13 residues. CDR1 is GTSNPN, CDR2 SVGIG, per germline (reference sequence). Trimming stripped 0 bases from V and 4 bases from J, with 9 bases between. The CDR3 loop reads CAWSVRSGTEAFF. CDR3 coding DNA: TGTGCCTGGAGTGTACGGAGTGGCACTGAAGCTTTCTTT.

This clone was counted only a few times. The gene calls are TRBV4-1 and TRBJ2-5; 9 bases match TRBD2. Germline lookup yields CDR1 MGHRA and CDR2 YSYEKL. V gave up 4 bases and J gave up 1 base; unmatched junction bases: 4. CDR3 length: 15 residues. The CDR3: CASSRQLAGQETQYF. DNA of the CDR3: TGCGCCAGCAGCCGCCAACTAGCGGGCCAAGAGACCCAGTACTTC.

This clone was observed a few times. The chain couples TRBV18 to TRBJ2-7, with TRBD1 identical over 7 bases. The junction had 6 bases not matched to a gene; V was cut back by 2 bases and J by 5 bases. CDR1 KGHSH and CDR2 LQKENI come from the germline V gene. There are 14 residues in the CDR3. The CDR3 DNA follows: TGTGCCAGCTCACCAACAGGGGCTTCACACGAGCAGTACTTC. Translating gives CASSPTGASHEQYF.

This clone showed up just a few times. The rearrangement uses TRBV29-1 and TRBJ1-2; perhaps TRBD1 as D (5 bases). Germline CDR1 reads SQVTM; CDR2 reads ANQGSEA. This CDR3 comprises 11 residues. The CDR3, as DNA: TGCAGTGCTGGGACTTTGAAAGGCTACACCTTC. Translated: CSAGTLKGYTF. Together with reference TRBV29-1 and TRBJ1-2, the CDR3 gives the full variable domain: SAVISQKPSRDICQRGTSLTIQCQVDSQVTMMFWYRQQPGQSLTLIATANQGSEATYESGFVIDKFPISRPNLTFSTLTVSNMSPEDSSIYLCSAGTLKGYTFGSGTRLTVV.

V and J are TRBV30 and TRBJ2-6, with TRBD1 matching 7 bases. With V trimmed by 2 bases and J by 0 bases, 13 bases remained unmatched. The CDR3 is 19 amino acids. CDR1 and CDR2 from the germline V gene are GTSNPN and SVGIG (reference sequence). Here the CDR3 reads CAWSPGQIPLYSGANVLTF. In nucleotides, the CDR3 is TGTGCCTGGAGTCCGGGACAGATTCCTCTTTACTCTGGGGCCAACGTCCTGACTTTC.

A few counts support this clone. V usage is TRBV5-1 and J usage is TRBJ2-1; 8 bases are shared with TRBD2. J was trimmed by 7 bases and V by 2 bases; bases with no gene match: 11. Germline V gives CDR1 SGHRS, CDR2 YFSETQ. The CDR3 has 16 residues. The CDR3 reads CASSFDSGNFLNEQFF. The CDR3 nucleotides are TGCGCCAGCAGCTTTGATAGCGGGAACTTTTTAAATGAGCAGTTCTTC.

This clone was seen a few times. The V and J genes are TRBV5-4 and TRBJ2-3; D ambiguous. The length of the CDR3 is 14 residues. Trimming took off 1 base at V and 2 bases at J, with 8 bases between the two ends. Germline V lookup: CDR1 SGHNT, CDR2 YYREEE (reference sequence). CDR3 region: CASSLYQATDTQYF. Written as DNA, the CDR3 is TGTGCCAGCAGCTTGTACCAGGCCACAGATACGCAGTATTTT.

This clone came up a few times. V is TRBV18 and J is TRBJ2-3; D may be TRBD1 (5 bases). Germline CDR1 and CDR2: KGHSH and LQKENI. Trimming stripped 0 bases from V and 4 bases from J, with 5 bases between. The CDR3 is made up of 13 amino acids. Here the CDR3 reads CASSPPGADTQYF. CDR3 DNA: TGTGCCAGCTCACCACCAGGGGCAGATACGCAGTATTTT.

This chain uses TRBV6-6 with TRBJ1-2; 8 bases are shared with TRBD1. Germline values: CDR1 MNHNY, CDR2 SVGAGI (reference sequence). Germline trimming cut 5 bases from V and 2 bases from J; bases unmatched to any gene: 7. The CDR3 is made up of 15 amino acids. The CDR3: CASSDRTGWNYGYTF. For the CDR3, the DNA is TGTGCCAGCAGTGATCGGACAGGGTGGAACTATGGCTACACCTTC.

This chain links TRBV27 with TRBJ2-7; 11 positions match TRBD2. V lost 7 bases to trimming and J lost 5 bases; unmatched junction nucleotides: 4. The CDR3 runs to 13 residues. Per the germline V gene, CDR1 is MNHEY and CDR2 is SMNVEV (reference sequence). CDR3 sequence (DNA): TGTGCCAGCAAAACTAGCGGGAGAGACGAGCAGTACTTC. Protein: CASKTSGRDEQYF.

This clone occurred a few times. This chain connects TRBV9 to TRBJ2-7; TRBD2 aligns across 7 bases. Trimming cost V 4 bases and J 5 bases; bases outside gene matches: 12. Germline CDR1 and CDR2: SGDLS and YYNGEE. The CDR3 length is 15 residues. In DNA form, the CDR3 reads TGTGCCAGCAGCCCCCGGGGGAGGGAGACCCACGAGCAGTACTTC. This encodes CASSPRGRETHEQYF.

This clone showed up just a few times. The genes are TRBV5-1 and TRBJ2-7, with 8 bases identical to TRBD2. V trimming: 4 bases; J trimming: 6 bases; junction bases outside the gene matches: 12. The CDR3 sequence is 15 residues long. The germline V gene encodes CDR1 SGHRS and CDR2 YFSETQ. The chain's CDR3 is CASSKPLAGLSEQYF. The DNA of the CDR3 is TGCGCCAGCAGCAAGCCGCTAGCGGGCCTTAGCGAGCAGTACTTC.

This sequence joins TRBV7-9 and TRBJ2-1; D is ambiguous. V lost 3 bases and J lost 7, with 13 bases in between. Germline V lookup: CDR1 SEHNR, CDR2 FQNEAQ (reference sequence). CDR3 length equals 14 residues. This CDR3 is CASSFSHSRNEQFF. CDR3 sequence (DNA): TGTGCCAGCAGCTTCTCCCACAGCAGGAATGAGCAGTTCTTC.

This clone has just a few counts. The chain employs TRBV5-1 and TRBJ1-5; possible D gene TRBD1, 5 bases. The CDR3 covers 14 residues. With 2 bases removed from V and 7 bases from J, the gap between germline ends came to 13 bases. Per germline, CDR1 SGHRS and CDR2 YFSETQ. CDR3 in DNA: TGCGCCAGCAGCTTCCAGGGAGGGGAGCAGCCCCAGCATTTT. Its protein product is CASSFQGGEQPQHF.

The chain carries TRBV11-2 and TRBJ2-3; D possibly corresponds to TRBD2 (6 bases). CDR3 length equals 17 residues. Trimming stripped 1 base from V and 4 bases from J, with 18 bases between. The germline gives CDR1 SGHAT, CDR2 FQNNGV. Here the CDR3 reads CASSLVSAGMYADTQYF. CDR3 DNA sequence: TGTGCCAGCAGCTTAGTCTCTGCGGGAATGTACGCAGATACGCAGTATTTT.

The chain joins TRBV2 to TRBJ2-1; D might be TRBD1 (6 bases). The ends were cut back, 6 bases at V and 4 bases at J, with 16 bases in the middle. Germline V gives CDR1 SNHLY, CDR2 FYNNEI. CDR3 length: 15 amino acids. The CDR3 is CASRPPRGLYNEQFF. The CDR3 DNA reads as TGTGCCAGCAGGCCCCCAAGGGGGTTGTACAATGAGCAGTTCTTC.

This clone has only a few counts. The chain joins TRBV7-8 to TRBJ2-7, with D possibly matching TRBD1 (6 bases). V lost 4 bases to trimming and J lost 3 bases, with 13 bases between them. This CDR3 is built from 14 residues. CDR1 and CDR2 (germline): SGHVS, FQNEAQ. The CDR3 DNA is TGTGCCAGCAGCTCGTCGGACAGTTTCTACGAGCAGTACTTC. Amino acids: CASSSSDSFYEQYF.

This clone has just a few counts. The chain links TRBV11-2 to TRBJ2-1, with TRBD2 matching over 7 bases. The V gene's germline CDR1 is SGHAT and CDR2 FQNNGV. The V and J ends lost 1 base and 10 bases, in that order; junction bases with no gene match: 7. CDR3 length: 14 amino acids. CDR3 amino acids: CASSLGLADGEQFF. The CDR3 nucleotides read TGTGCCAGCAGCTTAGGACTAGCCGATGGGGAGCAGTTCTTC.

The CDR3 loop is CSVEPNKAGSYGYTF. The CDR3 DNA reads as TGCAGCGTTGAGCCCAATAAGGCGGGCTCCTATGGCTACACCTTC. The chain employs TRBV29-1 and TRBJ1-2; unclear D gene. Germline V gives CDR1 SQVTM, CDR2 ANQGSEA. This CDR3 region has 15 residues. V was shortened by 3 bases and J by 4 bases, with 18 bases between the two germline ends.

This clone was found a few times. The V gene is TRBV11-3, the J gene TRBJ2-1; no clear D gene. Germline V gene sequence: CDR1 SGHNT, CDR2 YENEEA. The CDR3 has 14 residues. Trimming took off 1 base at V and 8 bases at J, with 12 bases between the two ends. The CDR3 nucleotides read TGTGCCAGCAGCTTAGTCATGGGCGTTCATGAGCAGTTCTTC. Translation gives CASSLVMGVHEQFF. The full variable domain, its missing parts supplied by reference TRBV11-3 and TRBJ2-1, is EAGVVQSPRYKIIEKKQPVAFWCNPISGHNTLYWYLQNLGQGPELLIRYENEEAVDDSQLPKDRFSAERLKGVDSTLKIQPAELGDSAVYLCASSLVMGVHEQFFGPGTRLTVL.

This clone was observed a handful of times. V gene TRBV6-5 combines with J gene TRBJ1-1, with a tentative D call TRBD1 (5 bases). V was shortened by 3 bases and J by 7 bases, with 6 bases between the two germline ends. This CDR3 contains 11 residues. Per the germline V gene, CDR1 is MNHEY and CDR2 is SVGAGI. The CDR3 loop reads CASSYRGEAFF. In DNA, the CDR3 is TGTGCCAGCAGTTATAGGGGTGAAGCTTTCTTT.

This sequence joins TRBV5-1 and TRBJ1-5, with 10 nucleotides matching TRBD1. CDR3 length: 15 amino acids. Germline CDR1 and CDR2: SGHRS and YFSETQ. The J segment lost 9 bases and the V segment lost 0 bases, leaving 6 bases of the junction unmatched. The CDR3 DNA sequence: TGCGCCAGCAGCTTGGAGGGACAGGGGAGCTCGCCCCAGCATTTT. Translated: CASSLEGQGSSPQHF.

This clone turned up a few times. The V call is TRBV25-1, the J call TRBJ1-1; D perhaps matches TRBD1 (6 bases). Deletions cut 4 bases from V and 4 bases from J, with 13 bases between. The CDR3 covers 14 residues. Per germline, CDR1 MGHDK and CDR2 SYGVNS. The CDR3 DNA reads as TGTGCCAGCAGTGCTTCACAGGGCCGCACTGAAGCTTTCTTT. Translation gives CASSASQGRTEAFF.